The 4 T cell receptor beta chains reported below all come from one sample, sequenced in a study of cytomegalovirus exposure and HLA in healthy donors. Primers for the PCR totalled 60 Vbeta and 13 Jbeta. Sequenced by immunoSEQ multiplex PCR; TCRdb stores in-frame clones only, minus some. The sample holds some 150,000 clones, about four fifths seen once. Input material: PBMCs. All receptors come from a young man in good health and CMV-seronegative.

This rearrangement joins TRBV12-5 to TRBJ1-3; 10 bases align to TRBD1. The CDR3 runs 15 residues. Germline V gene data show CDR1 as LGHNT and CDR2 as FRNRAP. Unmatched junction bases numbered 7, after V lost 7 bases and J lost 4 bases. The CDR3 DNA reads TGTGCTAGTGCCCGACAGGGGGCAAGAGGAAACACCATATATTTT. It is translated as CASARQGARGNTIYF.

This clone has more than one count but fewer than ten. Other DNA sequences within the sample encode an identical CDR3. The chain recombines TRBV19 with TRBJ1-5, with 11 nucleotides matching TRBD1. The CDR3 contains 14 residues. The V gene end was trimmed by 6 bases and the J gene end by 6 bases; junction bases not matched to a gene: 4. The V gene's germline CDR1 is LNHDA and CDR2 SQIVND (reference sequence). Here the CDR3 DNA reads TGTGCCAGTAGCGGGACAGGGGGTGGTCAGCCCCAGCATTTT. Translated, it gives CASSGTGGGQPQHF.

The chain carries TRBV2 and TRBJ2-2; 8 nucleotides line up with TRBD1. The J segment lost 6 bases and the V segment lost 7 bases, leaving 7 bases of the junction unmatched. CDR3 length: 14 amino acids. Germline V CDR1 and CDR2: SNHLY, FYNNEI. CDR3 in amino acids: CASKDRGSAGELFF. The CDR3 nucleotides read TGTGCCAGCAAAGACAGGGGTAGCGCCGGGGAGCTGTTTTTT.

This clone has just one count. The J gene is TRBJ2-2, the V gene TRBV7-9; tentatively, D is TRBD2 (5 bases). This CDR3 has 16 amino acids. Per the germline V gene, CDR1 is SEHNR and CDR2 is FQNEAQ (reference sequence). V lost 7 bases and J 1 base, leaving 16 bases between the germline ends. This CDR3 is CASNPRTHLNTGELFF. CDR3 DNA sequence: TGTGCCAGCAACCCCCGGACTCACCTGAACACCGGGGAGCTGTTTTTT.